The text below deals with one TCR beta chain. What it binds is not known. The sample is drawn from a study of T cells after yellow fever vaccination. Study-wide points: Peak timing came faster in the weaker secondary response, day 5 versus 15.

CDR3 size: 15 residues. Germline V lookup: CDR1 SNHLY, CDR2 FYNNEI. Trimming at V came to 4 bases and at J to 3 bases, leaving 6 bases not matched to a gene. TCR cDNA, made by 5'RACE template switching, carried an added universal primer site and UMIs. TCRdb used MiXCR to reprocess the 5' RACE reads, holding one entry per CDR3 protein. Among hundreds of thousands of distinct CDR3 sequences, about a sixth were seen once, and the ten largest hold around 15%. The sequencing used PBMCs, collected about 5 days after the first yellow fever vaccination. The receptor's source is a young man who received the YFV17D yellow fever vaccine. The V call is TRBV2, the J call TRBJ1-2, with 9 nucleotides matching TRBD1. The CDR3 loop is CASSGPGQGHYGYTF. The CDR3 region has the DNA TGTGCCAGCAGTGGTCCTGGACAGGGGCACTATGGCTACACCTTC. The full variable domain, its missing parts supplied by reference TRBV2 and TRBJ1-2, is EPEVTQTPSHQVTQMGQEVILRCVPISNHLYFYWYRQILGQKVEFLVSFYNNEISEKSEIFDDQFSVERPDGSNFTLKIRSTKLEDSAMYFCASSGPGQGHYGYTFGSGTRLTVV.